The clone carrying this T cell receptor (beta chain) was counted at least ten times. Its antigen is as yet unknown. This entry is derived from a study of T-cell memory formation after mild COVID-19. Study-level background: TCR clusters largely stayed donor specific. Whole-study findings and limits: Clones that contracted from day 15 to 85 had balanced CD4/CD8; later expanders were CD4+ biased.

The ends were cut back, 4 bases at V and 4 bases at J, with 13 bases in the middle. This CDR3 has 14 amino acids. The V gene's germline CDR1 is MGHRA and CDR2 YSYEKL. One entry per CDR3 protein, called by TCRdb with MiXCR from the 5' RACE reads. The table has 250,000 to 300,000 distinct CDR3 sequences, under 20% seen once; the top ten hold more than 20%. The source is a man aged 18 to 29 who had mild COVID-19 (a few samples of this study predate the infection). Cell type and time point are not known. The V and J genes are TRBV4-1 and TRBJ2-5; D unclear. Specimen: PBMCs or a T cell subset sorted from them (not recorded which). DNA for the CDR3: TGCGCCAGCAGCCCTCAAGTCGTAGGAGAGACCCAGTACTTC. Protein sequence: CASSPQVVGETQYF.